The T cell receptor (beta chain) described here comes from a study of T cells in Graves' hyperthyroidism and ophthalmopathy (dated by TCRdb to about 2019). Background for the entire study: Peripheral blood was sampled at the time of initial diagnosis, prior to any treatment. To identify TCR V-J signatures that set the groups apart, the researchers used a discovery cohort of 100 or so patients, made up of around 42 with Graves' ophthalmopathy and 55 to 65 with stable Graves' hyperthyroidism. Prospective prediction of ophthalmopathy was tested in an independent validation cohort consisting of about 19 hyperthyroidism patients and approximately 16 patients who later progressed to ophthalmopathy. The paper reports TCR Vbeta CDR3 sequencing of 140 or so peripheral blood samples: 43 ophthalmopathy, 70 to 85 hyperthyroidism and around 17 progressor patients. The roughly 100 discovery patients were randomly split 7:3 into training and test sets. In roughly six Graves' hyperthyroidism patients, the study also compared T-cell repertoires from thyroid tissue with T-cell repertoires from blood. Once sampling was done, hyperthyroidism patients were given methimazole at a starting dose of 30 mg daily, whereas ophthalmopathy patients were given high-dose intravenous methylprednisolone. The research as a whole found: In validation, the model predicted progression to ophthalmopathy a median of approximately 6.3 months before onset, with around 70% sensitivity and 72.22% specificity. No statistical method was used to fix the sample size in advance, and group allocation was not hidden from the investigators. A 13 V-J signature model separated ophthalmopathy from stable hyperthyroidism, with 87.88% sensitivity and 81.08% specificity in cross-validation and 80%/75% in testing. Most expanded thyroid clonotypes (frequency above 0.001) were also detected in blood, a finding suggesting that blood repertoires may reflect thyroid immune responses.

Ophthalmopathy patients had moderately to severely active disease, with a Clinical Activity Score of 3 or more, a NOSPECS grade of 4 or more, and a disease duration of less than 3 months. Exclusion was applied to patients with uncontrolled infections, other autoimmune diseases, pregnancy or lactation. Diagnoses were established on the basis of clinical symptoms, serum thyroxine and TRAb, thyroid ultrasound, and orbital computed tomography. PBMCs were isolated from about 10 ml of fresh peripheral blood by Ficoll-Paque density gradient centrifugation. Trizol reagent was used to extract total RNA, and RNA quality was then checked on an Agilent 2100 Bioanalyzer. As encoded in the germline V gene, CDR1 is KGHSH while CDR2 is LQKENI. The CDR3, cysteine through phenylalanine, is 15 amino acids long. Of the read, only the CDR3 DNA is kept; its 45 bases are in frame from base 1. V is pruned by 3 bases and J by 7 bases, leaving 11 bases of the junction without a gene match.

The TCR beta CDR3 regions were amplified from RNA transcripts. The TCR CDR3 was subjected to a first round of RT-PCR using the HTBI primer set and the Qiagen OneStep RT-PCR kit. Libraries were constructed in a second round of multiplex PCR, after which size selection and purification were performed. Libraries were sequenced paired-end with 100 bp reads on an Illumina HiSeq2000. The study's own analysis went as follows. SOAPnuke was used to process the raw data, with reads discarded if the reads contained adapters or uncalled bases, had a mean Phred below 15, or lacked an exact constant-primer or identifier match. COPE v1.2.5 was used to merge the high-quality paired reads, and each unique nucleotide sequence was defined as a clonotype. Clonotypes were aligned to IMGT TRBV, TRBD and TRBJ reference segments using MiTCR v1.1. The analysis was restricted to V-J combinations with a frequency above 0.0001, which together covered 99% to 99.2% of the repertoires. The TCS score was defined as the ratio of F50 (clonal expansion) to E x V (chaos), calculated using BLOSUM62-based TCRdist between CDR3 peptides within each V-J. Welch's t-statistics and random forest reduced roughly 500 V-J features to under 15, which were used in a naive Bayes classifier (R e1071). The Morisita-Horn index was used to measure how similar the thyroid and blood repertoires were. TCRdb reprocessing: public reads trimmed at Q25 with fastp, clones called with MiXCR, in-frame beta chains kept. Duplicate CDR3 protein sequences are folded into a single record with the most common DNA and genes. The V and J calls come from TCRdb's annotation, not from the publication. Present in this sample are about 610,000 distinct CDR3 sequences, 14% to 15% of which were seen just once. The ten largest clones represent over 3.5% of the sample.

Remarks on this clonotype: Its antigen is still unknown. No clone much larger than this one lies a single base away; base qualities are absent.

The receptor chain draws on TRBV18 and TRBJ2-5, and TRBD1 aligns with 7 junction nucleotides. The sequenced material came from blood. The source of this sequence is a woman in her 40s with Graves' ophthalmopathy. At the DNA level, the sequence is TGTGCCAGCTCACCCCTCGAGGGGGCGGATGGGACCCAGTACTTC. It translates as CASSPLEGADGTQYF.